This T cell receptor beta chain is from a study of blood T cell repertoires in COVID-19. Study-wide background: Sites in the United States, Italy and Spain provided acute and convalescent COVID-19 samples. Sample material is recorded as cDNA or gDNA derived from T cells, B-cell-depleted T cells, or PBMCs.

Seattle researchers signed up patients amid active infection and tracked them longitudinally. Original methodology: Nucleated cell number was recorded as an estimate derived from reference gene primer amplification. TCRdb keeps only in-frame clones here, not all; method: immunoSEQ multiplex PCR. That table supplies the V and J calls and clone size; D and trimming were determined from the DNA. The sample contains 200,000 to 250,000 clones, approximately 84% of which appear only once. Looked up from germline, CDR1 is MNHEY and CDR2 is SVGAGI. The CDR3 runs 15 residues. Trimming removed 0 bases at V and 6 bases at J, with 11 bases between.

This sequence originates from a woman older than 75 with COVID-19, enrolled during active disease. The sequenced sample consisted of peripheral blood. The chain has TRBV6-5 and TRBJ2-2; the D gene is possibly TRBD2 (5 bases). CDR3 coding DNA: TGTGCCAGCAGTTACTCGCTAGCAATCCCCGGGGAGCTGTTTTTT. Translated, it gives CASSYSLAIPGELFF.